The present TCR beta chain was sequenced within a study of blood T cells in healthy people across ages. Donation came from healthy Caucasian individuals in Russia who were aged roughly 6 to 95. Investigators took 9.5 to 10 milliliters of peripheral blood from every donor. J was trimmed by 7 bases and V by 7 bases; bases with no gene match: 9. This CDR3 is built from 14 residues. Germline V gene sequence: CDR1 SNHLY, CDR2 FYNNEI. The authors ran a second PCR of 7 to 11 cycles using a sample-barcoded 5' primer and a J-beta primer mix. With 12 random nucleotides, a template-switch adaptor tagged each individual cDNA molecule. CDR3-containing paired-end reads numbered at least 2.5 million in each sample. TCRdb reprocessed the 5' RACE reads with MiXCR, giving one entry per CDR3 protein. Of 980,000 or so distinct CDR3 sequences in the sample, around 48% were seen once.

The sequence derives from a man aged 25-45 years in good health. The chain recombines TRBV2 with TRBJ2-7; 11 nucleotides align to TRBD2. The sequenced sample was blood. DNA for the CDR3: TGTGCCAGCACCGCGCTAGCGGGAGGCGGTGAGCAGTACTTC. Encoded protein: CASTALAGGGEQYF.